This T cell receptor (beta chain) originates from a study of beta chain features in type 1 diabetes. Background on the study: In age, gender and cell yields, patients were similar to healthy donors.

Sorted populations all exceeded 95% purity. CDR1 is SGHNT and CDR2 is YYREEE in the germline V gene (reference sequence). There are 16 residues in the CDR3. V gave up 2 bases and J gave up 5 bases, with 17 bases separating them. Expressed TCRB transcripts were sequenced after all isolated RNA was converted to cDNA. TCRdb's copy holds only in-frame clones and misses some; the assay was immunoSEQ multiplex PCR. Of approximately 150,000 clones in the sample, less than 10% were seen once. This receptor was obtained from a woman aged 40 to 50 in good health. The chain carries TRBV5-4 and TRBJ1-5, with D possibly matching TRBD1 (6 bases). The material sequenced was central memory CD4+ T cells from blood. Here the CDR3 DNA reads TGTGCCAGCAGCTTAGATGGGACAAGAGAACATCAGCCCCAGCATTTT. Translation: CASSLDGTREHQPQHF.